This T cell receptor (beta chain) derives from a study of blood T cell repertoires in COVID-19. Living in 24 US areas, the participants were between about 18 and 95 years of age. Assay used: immunoSEQ multiplex PCR; TCRdb lists only in-frame clones, some missing. The table records just over 350,000 clones, about 88% of them present only once. The CDR3 consists of 18 residues. Germline trimming cut 5 bases from V and 2 bases from J; bases unmatched to any gene: 16. The germline CDR1 and CDR2 sequences are SQVTM and ANQGSEA. The chain employs TRBV29-1 and TRBJ2-1; 9 bases are shared with TRBD2. Sequencing was performed on PBMCs or T cells enriched from blood (not recorded which). This TCR was recovered from a woman aged 25-40 years who had recovered from COVID-19. The CDR3 nucleotides read TGCAGCGTTAACGGGGTGGGGCTAGCGGGGACAGCCTACAATGAGCAGTTCTTC. This gives the protein CSVNGVGLAGTAYNEQFF.